The clone carrying this T cell receptor beta chain was detected ten times or more. As yet, its antigen is unknown. These data belong to a study of T cells after yellow fever vaccination. For the study at large: When fractions had low cell numbers, they were prepared with SMART-Seq v4 Ultra Low Input. Study-wide points: Reappearance after the booster was seen for most primary-vaccination clones, at around 95% CD4 and roughly 90% CD8. Few clonotypes appeared in both CD4 and CD8 compartments. Abundant clonotypes from the bulk population could contaminate FACS-sorted repertoires.

The V end lost 0 bases, the J end lost 0 bases, and 6 bases lay between the germline ends. Germline V gives CDR1 SGHRS, CDR2 YFSETQ. This CDR3 is built from 14 residues. MiXCR, applied by TCRdb to the 5' RACE reads, yields one record per CDR3 protein. The sample consists of 95,000 to 100,000 distinct CDR3 sequences, roughly 5.8% of them appearing once. V and J are TRBV5-1 and TRBJ1-1; D is ambiguous. The sequencing here drew on CD8+ T cells sorted from PBMCs, taken 10 days after the yellow fever booster vaccination. The receptor was derived from a man younger than 30 who received the YFV17D yellow fever vaccine. The CDR3 is CASSLAGMNTEAFF. DNA for the CDR3: TGCGCCAGCAGCTTGGCAGGTATGAACACTGAAGCTTTCTTT.